This TCR beta chain was documented in a study of T cell responses to AZD1222 COVID-19 vaccine. General observations from the study: Spike was spanned by vaccine-associated CD4 TCRs, which were dominant at 160-218 and 743-854. Repertoire collection took place solely once the T cell response had peaked. Just a handful of people given AZD1222 tested seropositive at baseline.

Method: immunoSEQ multiplex PCR; TCRdb's copy keeps in-frame clones and lacks some. This table has 150,000 or so clones, 80% to 90% appearing once. Turning to this clone: Its antigen is not known.

The germline gives CDR1 LGHDT, CDR2 YNNKEL (reference sequence). This CDR3 has 15 residues. With 4 bases removed from V and 0 bases from J, the gap between germline ends came to 12 bases. This TCR came from an adult who had recovered from COVID-19. The material was peripheral blood, obtained after recovery from COVID-19. The chain combines TRBV3-1 (or the pseudogene TRBV3-2) with TRBJ1-1, with D possibly being TRBD1 (6 bases). The CDR3 loop is CASSLTQGMNTEAFF. The DNA for the CDR3 is TGTGCCAGCAGCCTCACCCAGGGGATGAACACTGAAGCTTTCTTT.